Each of the 7 T cell receptor beta chains below was sequenced from the same sample in a study of blood T cell repertoires in COVID-19. The repertoire was sequenced with immunoSEQ multiplex PCR; TCRdb's copy has only in-frame clones and lacks some. The table includes approximately 330,000 clones, about 87% detected once. Material: peripheral blood. The receptors shown here come from a man aged 25 to 40 with COVID-19, enrolled during active disease.

V usage is TRBV5-6 and J usage is TRBJ1-2; 10 nucleotides line up with TRBD1. From germline, CDR1 is SGHDT and CDR2 YYEEEE. The ends lost 3 bases at V and 4 bases at J; junction bases unmatched: 3. The CDR3 consists of 14 residues. CDR3 region: CASSWDRGSYGYTF. The CDR3 bases are TGTGCCAGCAGCTGGGACAGGGGAAGCTATGGCTACACCTTC.

This chain uses TRBV24-1 with TRBJ2-2, with D unclear. In germline, CDR1 is KGHDR, CDR2 SFDVKD. V was cut by 0 bases and J by 3 bases, with 7 bases left in between. CDR3 length equals 15 residues. The CDR3 DNA follows: TGTGCCACCAGTGATTTGGGGCCCGACACCGGGGAGCTGTTTTTT. It translates to CATSDLGPDTGELFF.

The chain links TRBV7-2 to TRBJ1-5; maybe TRBD1 (6 bases). The CDR3 runs 16 residues. The V gene's germline CDR1 is SGHTA and CDR2 FQGNSA. Trimming took 4 bases from V and 2 from J, leaving 15 bases between them. CDR3 residues: CASSSGGSVGNQPQHF. CDR3 coding DNA: TGTGCCAGCAGCTCGGGGGGCTCGGTGGGCAATCAGCCCCAGCATTTT.

The chain employs TRBV28 and TRBJ1-4; D perhaps matches TRBD1 (6 bases). Germline V lookup: CDR1 MDHEN, CDR2 SYDVKM. The CDR3 is 15 amino acids. V was clipped by 3 bases and J by 4 bases, with 12 bases between them. CDR3 nucleotide sequence: TGTGCCAGCAGTTTCGGGGGGCAGGGTAATGAAAAACTGTTTTTT. It is translated as CASSFGGQGNEKLFF. Filled out from reference TRBV28 and TRBJ1-4, the complete variable domain reads DVKVTQSSRYLVKRTGEKVFLECVQDMDHENMFWYRQDPGLGLRLIYFSYDVKMKEKGDIPEGYSVSREKKERFSLILESASTNQTSMYLCASSFGGQGNEKLFFGSGTQLSVL.

This chain connects TRBV6-2 or TRBV6-3 to TRBJ2-1; 8 bases agree with TRBD2. Germline CDR1 MNHEY, CDR2 SVGEGT. V lost 2 bases, J lost 4 bases, and 4 bases stayed unmatched. This CDR3 is 15 amino acids long. The CDR3 coding sequence is TGTGCCAGCAGTTACGCTAGCGGGCTATACAATGAGCAGTTCTTC. Encoded protein: CASSYASGLYNEQFF.

This clone was seen a handful of times. V is TRBV7-3 and J is TRBJ2-2; D possibly corresponds to TRBD1 (5 bases). V was shortened by 5 bases and J by 3 bases, with 10 bases between the two germline ends. This CDR3 is 14 amino acids long. CDR1 is SGHTA, CDR2 FQGTGA, per germline. The CDR3 region is CASSTQTDTGELFF. CDR3 bases: TGTGCCAGCAGCACCCAGACAGACACCGGGGAGCTGTTTTTT.

The chain links TRBV5-1 to TRBJ2-3; 7 nucleotides align to TRBD1. The CDR3 length is 17 residues. The germline gives CDR1 SGHRS, CDR2 YFSETQ. The ends lost 4 bases at V and 2 bases at J; junction bases unmatched: 13. Here the CDR3 DNA reads TGCGCCAGCAGCCAGACCGGACAGGTTGATCTCACAGATACGCAGTATTTT. Its translation is CASSQTGQVDLTDTQYF.